These 9 T cell receptor beta chains originate from one sample sequenced in a study of blood T cell repertoires in COVID-19. Sequenced by immunoSEQ multiplex PCR; TCRdb stores in-frame clones only, minus some. The repertoire consists of hundreds of thousands of clones, with approximately 90% occurring once and the leading ten covering roughly 4%. Sequenced material: peripheral blood. All receptors derive from a woman aged 45-60 years with active or convalescent COVID-19.

The V gene is TRBV5-4, the J gene TRBJ1-1, with TRBD1 matching over 9 bases. With 4 bases clipped from V and 1 base from J, the junction kept 2 bases outside the gene matches. This CDR3 region has 14 residues. CDR1 is SGHNT, CDR2 YYREEE, per germline (reference sequence). For the CDR3, the DNA is TGTGCCAGCAGCGAGGACAGGGGGAACACTGAAGCTTTCTTT. As protein: CASSEDRGNTEAFF.

J is TRBJ2-7 and V is TRBV7-2, with 7 nucleotides matching TRBD2. Germline V gives CDR1 SGHTA, CDR2 FQGNSA. There are 15 residues in the CDR3. Trimming took 2 bases from V and 4 from J; bases not matched to a gene: 8. CDR3 nucleotide sequence: TGTGCCAGCAGCTTATCTCCGGGGGGAACATACGAGCAGTACTTC. Protein sequence: CASSLSPGGTYEQYF.

The V gene is TRBV7-2, the J gene TRBJ2-5; D call uncertain. CDR1 and CDR2 from the germline V gene are SGHTA and FQGNSA. The CDR3 is made up of 12 amino acids. V dropped 2 bases and J dropped 4 bases, with 5 bases sitting between them. DNA of the CDR3: TGTGCCAGCAGCTTAAACTTAGAGACCCAGTACTTC. Encoded protein: CASSLNLETQYF.

This chain joins TRBV19 and TRBJ2-7; D remains ambiguous. Germline V gives CDR1 LNHDA, CDR2 SQIVND (reference sequence). This CDR3 has 15 residues. V was cut by 3 bases and J by 5 bases, with 17 bases left in between. CDR3 in DNA: TGTGCCAGTAGTATGCGCGGCACAACTCACGACGAGCAGTACTTC. Its protein product is CASSMRGTTHDEQYF.

The gene calls are TRBV7-2 and TRBJ2-1, with 12 bases lining up with TRBD2. CDR1 and CDR2 from the germline V gene are SGHTA and FQGNSA. The ends lost 5 bases at V and 0 bases at J; junction bases unmatched: 8. CDR3 length: 18 amino acids. The CDR3 here is CASSLGLAGLGSYNEQFF. The CDR3 nucleotides read TGTGCCAGCAGCCTTGGACTAGCGGGATTAGGCTCCTACAATGAGCAGTTCTTC.

This rearrangement joins TRBV7-2 to TRBJ1-6, with D possibly TRBD1 on 5 matching bases. Germline values: CDR1 SGHTA, CDR2 FQGNSA. The CDR3 is made up of 16 amino acids. Trimming stripped 1 base from V and 7 bases from J, with 14 bases between. DNA of the CDR3: TGTGCCAGCAGCTTAGGTCTGGGGGGGGTAAATTCACCCCTCCACTTT. Translation gives CASSLGLGGVNSPLHF. Full variable domain (rest looked up from reference TRBV7-2 and TRBJ1-6): GAGVSQSPSNKVTEKGKDVELRCDPISGHTALYWYRQSLGQGLEFLIYFQGNSAPDKSGLPSDRFSAERTGGSVSTLTIQRTQQEDSAVYLCASSLGLGGVNSPLHFGNGTRLTVT.

The chain combines TRBV6-2 or TRBV6-3 with TRBJ2-2; maybe TRBD1 (5 bases). The germline V and J ends were trimmed by 5 bases and 2 bases, with 15 bases remaining between them. The CDR3 extends over 16 amino acids. In germline, CDR1 is MNHEY, CDR2 SVGEGT. CDR3 region: CASSRGRAVNTGELFF. The CDR3 region has the DNA TGTGCCAGCAGTCGCGGCAGGGCAGTCAACACCGGGGAGCTGTTTTTT.

The rearrangement links TRBV6-5 to TRBJ2-3, with D hard to call. V lost 6 bases to trimming and J lost 0 bases, with 13 bases between them. Germline V gene data show CDR1 as MNHEY and CDR2 as SVGAGI. This CDR3 is 15 amino acids long. CDR3 region: CASRPGPSSTDTQYF. The CDR3 region has the DNA TGTGCCAGCAGACCTGGGCCTTCTAGCACAGATACGCAGTATTTT.

This clone occurred once. The gene calls are TRBV4-1 and TRBJ2-7; 10 bases match TRBD2. The CDR3 spans 16 residues. The junction had 5 bases not matched to a gene; V was cut back by 1 base and J by 2 bases. CDR1 is MGHRA, CDR2 YSYEKL, per germline. In DNA, the CDR3 is TGCGCCAGCAGCCAAGGCCCCCTAGCGGGAGCCTACGAGCAGTACTTC. It codes for CASSQGPLAGAYEQYF.